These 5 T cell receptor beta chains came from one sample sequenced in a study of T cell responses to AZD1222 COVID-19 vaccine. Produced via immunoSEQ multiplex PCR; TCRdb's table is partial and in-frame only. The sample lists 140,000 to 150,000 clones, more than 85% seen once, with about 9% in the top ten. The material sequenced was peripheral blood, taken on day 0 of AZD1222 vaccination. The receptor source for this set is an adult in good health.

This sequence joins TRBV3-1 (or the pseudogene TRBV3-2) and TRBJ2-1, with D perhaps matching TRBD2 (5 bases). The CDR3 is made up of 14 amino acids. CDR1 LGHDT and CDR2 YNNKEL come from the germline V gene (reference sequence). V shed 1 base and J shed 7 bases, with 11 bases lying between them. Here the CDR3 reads CASSQVRTGNEQFF. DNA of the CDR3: TGTGCCAGCAGCCAAGTTCGCACGGGGAATGAGCAGTTCTTC.

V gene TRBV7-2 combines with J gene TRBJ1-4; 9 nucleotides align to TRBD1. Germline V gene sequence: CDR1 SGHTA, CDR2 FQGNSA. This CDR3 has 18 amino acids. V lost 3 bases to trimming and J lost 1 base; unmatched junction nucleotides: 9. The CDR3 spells CASSFGTGLAGTNEKLFF. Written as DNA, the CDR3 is TGTGCCAGCAGCTTCGGGACAGGGCTAGCGGGAACTAATGAAAAACTGTTTTTT.

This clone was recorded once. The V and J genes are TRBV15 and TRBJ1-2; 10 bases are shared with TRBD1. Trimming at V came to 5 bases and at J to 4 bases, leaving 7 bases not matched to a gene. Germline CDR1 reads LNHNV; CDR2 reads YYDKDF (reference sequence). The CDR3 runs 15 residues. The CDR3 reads CATSAGTGAPYGYTF. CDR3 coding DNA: TGTGCCACCAGCGCCGGGACAGGGGCCCCCTATGGCTACACCTTC.

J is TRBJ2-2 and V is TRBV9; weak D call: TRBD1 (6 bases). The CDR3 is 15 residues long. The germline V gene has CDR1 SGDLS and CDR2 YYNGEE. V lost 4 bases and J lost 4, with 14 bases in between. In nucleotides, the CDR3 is TGTGCCAGCAGCTTAGCTGCAGGGGCCACCGGGGAGCTGTTTTTT. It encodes CASSLAAGATGELFF. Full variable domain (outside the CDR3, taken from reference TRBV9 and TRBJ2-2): DSGVTQTPKHLITATGQRVTLRCSPRSGDLSVYWYQQSLDQGLQFLIQYYNGEERAKGNILERFSAQQFPDLHSELNLSSLELGDSALYFCASSLAAGATGELFFGEGSRLTVL.

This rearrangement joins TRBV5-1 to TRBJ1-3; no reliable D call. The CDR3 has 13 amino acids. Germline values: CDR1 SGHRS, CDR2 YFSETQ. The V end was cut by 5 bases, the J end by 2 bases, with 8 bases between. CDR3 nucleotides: TGCGCCAGCAGATCCCCTACTGGAAACACCATATATTTT. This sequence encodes CASRSPTGNTIYF. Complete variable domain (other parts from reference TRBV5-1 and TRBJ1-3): KAGVTQTPRYLIKTRGQQVTLSCSPISGHRSVSWYQQTPGQGLQFLFEYFSETQRNKGNFPGRFSGRQFSNSRSEMNVSTLELGDSALYLCASRSPTGNTIYFGEGSWLTVV.